Below are 8 T cell receptor beta chains sequenced from a single sample in a study of cytomegalovirus exposure and HLA in healthy donors. 13 Jbeta primers and 60 Vbeta primers were used for the PCR. Assay: immunoSEQ multiplex PCR; the TCRdb copy retains only in-frame clones and omits some. The sample has around 99,000 clones, roughly 76% seen once. Input material: PBMCs. The receptors here all came from a man aged 18-30 years in good health and CMV-seronegative.

The chain joins TRBV25-1 to TRBJ2-2; 10 nucleotides agree with TRBD1. The germline V gene has CDR1 MGHDK and CDR2 SYGVNS. The CDR3 runs to 16 residues. With 4 bases clipped from V and 6 bases from J, the junction kept 8 bases outside the gene matches. CDR3 nucleotide sequence: TGTGCCAGCAGTGGACCCGGGACAGGGGTCCCCGGGGAGCTGTTTTTT. This gives the protein CASSGPGTGVPGELFF. The whole variable domain, filled in from reference TRBV25-1 and TRBJ2-2, reads EADIYQTPRYLVIGTGKKITLECSQTMGHDKMYWYQQDPGMELHLIHYSYGVNSTEKGDLSSESTVSRIRTEHFPLTLESARPSHTSQYLCASSGPGTGVPGELFFGEGSRLTVL.

The chain recombines TRBV28 with TRBJ2-5, with TRBD1 matching 11 bases. Germline-derived CDR1 and CDR2 are MDHEN and SYDVKM. CDR3 length equals 15 residues. V was pared by 5 bases and J by 5 bases, with 7 bases of the junction left unmatched. The CDR3 nucleotides are TGTGCCAGCAGTATAGGGGACAGGGGGTCGGAGACCCAGTACTTC. It yields the protein CASSIGDRGSETQYF.

This clone was seen more than once but under ten times. The chain carries TRBV7-7 and TRBJ2-2; D is unresolved. V was shortened by 5 bases and J by 7 bases, with 11 bases between the two germline ends. This CDR3 has 13 residues. Germline CDR1 reads SSHAT; CDR2 reads FNYEAQ (reference sequence). The CDR3 nucleotides read TGTGCCAGCAGCGTCACCCCGGGCGGGGAGCTGTTTTTT. Amino acids: CASSVTPGGELFF.

V gene TRBV6-5 combines with J gene TRBJ2-4; weak D call: TRBD1 (5 bases). The V gene's germline CDR1 is MNHEY and CDR2 SVGAGI. Trimming shortened V by 5 bases and J by 9 bases, and 14 bases separated the two germline ends. The CDR3 totals 13 residues. The CDR3 is CASSQGHRGIQYF. The CDR3 bases are TGTGCCAGCAGTCAAGGACACCGCGGCATTCAGTACTTC.

The count of this clone is one. The genes are TRBV10-1 and TRBJ2-7, with 7 bases fitting TRBD1. Germline loops: CDR1 WNHNN, CDR2 SYGVQD (reference sequence). V shed 2 bases, J shed 2 bases, and the junction held 9 bases outside the gene matches. CDR3 length equals 16 residues. The CDR3 here is CASSEGDRVRTYEQYF. The DNA of the CDR3 is TGCGCCAGCAGTGAGGGAGACAGGGTTCGTACCTACGAGCAGTACTTC.

The chain uses TRBV18 and TRBJ2-1; 7 bases fit TRBD1. The length of the CDR3 is 15 residues. After removal of 4 bases from V and 5 bases from J, the junction contained 8 bases not matched to a gene. Looked up from germline, CDR1 is KGHSH and CDR2 is LQKENI. The CDR3 DNA is TGTGCCAGCTCACTAGGGGGCTCGGGGCACAATGAGCAGTTCTTC. Translating gives CASSLGGSGHNEQFF.

This clone was seen more than once but under ten times. The chain links TRBV6-4 to TRBJ2-1, with 11 bases that match TRBD1. CDR1 and CDR2 (germline): MRHNA, SNTAGT. The trim removed 4 bases at V and 4 bases at J, leaving 3 bases unmatched. The CDR3 totals 15 residues. The CDR3 reads CASSAGTGGYNEQFF. As DNA, the CDR3 is TGTGCCAGCAGTGCCGGGACAGGGGGGTACAATGAGCAGTTCTTC.

Points on this clone: The junction does not match germline at one end; this may be a read error. This chain links TRBV7-9 with TRBJ2-5; 7 bases fit TRBD1. Per germline, CDR1 SEHNR and CDR2 FQNEAQ (reference sequence). CDR3 size: 16 residues. The CDR3 loop reads CSSSSETTGRWETQYF. The CDR3 DNA reads as TGTTCCAGCAGCTCGGAAACGACAGGGAGATGGGAGACCCAGTACTTC.